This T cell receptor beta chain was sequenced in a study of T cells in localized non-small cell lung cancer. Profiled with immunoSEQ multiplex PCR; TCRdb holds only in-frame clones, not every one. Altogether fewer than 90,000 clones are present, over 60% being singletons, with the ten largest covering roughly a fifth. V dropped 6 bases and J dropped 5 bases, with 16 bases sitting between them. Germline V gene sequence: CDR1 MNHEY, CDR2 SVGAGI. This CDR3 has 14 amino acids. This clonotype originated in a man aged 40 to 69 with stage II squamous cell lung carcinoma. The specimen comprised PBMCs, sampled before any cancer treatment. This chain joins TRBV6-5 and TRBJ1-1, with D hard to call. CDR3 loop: CASSLSTGITEAFF. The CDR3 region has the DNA TGTGCCAGCAGCTTATCAACGGGGATTACTGAAGCTTTCTTT.